This T cell receptor (beta chain) was documented in a study of cytomegalovirus exposure and HLA in healthy donors (dated by TCRdb to about 2017). In terms of the full investigation: An earlier analysis of some 600 of the donors reported under 300 Gb of sequence data and 117 million unique TCR beta sequences obtained from approximately 180 million T cells. An early release that covered about 600 HLA-typed donors contained approximately 300 gigabases of sequencing data and about 84 million unique TCR sequences. The genetic ancestry cluster associated with self-reported Caucasian donors included 81% of the approximately 410 genotyped donors. The study was designed to test whether signatures of past pathogen exposure could be identified by cataloging public T cell receptors. The study used immunosequencing to profile the T cell repertoires of approximately 690 subjects and linked those repertoires to cytomegalovirus serostatus. Along with the approximately 700-subject first cohort, a separate validation cohort of over a hundred different subjects was used. The study combined high-throughput TCR immunosequencing, statistical association of individual TCRs with disease status, and machine learning to predict cytomegalovirus infection status. A later analysis re-examined previously published TCR beta repertoires from 610 or so donors and added high-resolution HLA genotyping to investigate patterns of TCR occurrence. Rather than drawing on any new phenotypic data, the later analysis identified candidate immune exposures from TCR beta sequences and the way those sequences occurred across donors. In an earlier analysis of 587 of the donors, high-throughput TCR beta sequencing was used to judge whether each TCR beta V gene segment behaved as functional or pseudogenic. Alongside the repertoire data, information on donor age, sex, ethnicity and CMV serostatus was compiled. Genome-wide SNP genotypes for about 65% of the 666 donors were used in a later genetic analysis, which treated that subset as a discovery cohort. All discovery cohort repertoires had been generated using a single sequencing platform. Both class I and class II loci were covered by HLA typing, at four-digit resolution. Typing coverage varied by locus: about 620-630 donors for A, B, C, DRB1 and DQB1; approximately 500 for DQA1; more than 600 for DPA1; about 450 for DPB1. Several DR-DQ haplotypes were handled as single units for association and clustering because linkage in the cohort was strong. Among roughly 400 genotyped donors of the cohort, an average of approximately 240,000 unique TCR beta nucleotide sequences were sequenced per donor, around a sixth of them non-productive. Study-level results and caveats: A few of the identified cytomegalovirus-associated TCR beta chains were confirmed in vitro to be specific for cytomegalovirus antigens. In a later genetic analysis, fewer N-insertions in productive TCRs were reported among donors in an Asian-associated ancestry cluster than the roughly 700-donor mean. Only TCR beta chains were sequenced in this cohort, and the absence of alpha or paired-chain data limited detectable features. V-gene and J-gene trimming of TCR beta chains was associated with a missense DCLRE1C variant in a later genetic analysis, and the association was replicated in an independent cohort. In an earlier analysis of 500 to 650 of the donors, most TCR beta V segments appeared in productive rearrangements about 87% or about 30% of the time, broadly matching IMGT annotations. HLA typing was unavailable for some donors at each locus, so association tests used only the typed subset. Correlated functional status among segregating V segments might reflect linkage disequilibrium, but an unknown experimental factor could not be ruled out. The study listed 164 TCR beta chains as associated with cytomegalovirus. It was suggested by the authors that the approach could potentially be generalized to other disease states and immunological phenotypes. A further reported finding was that TCR beta sequences accurately predicted the HLA-A and HLA-B alleles for most subjects in the first cohort. Assigning TCR associations to individual alleles was difficult when HLA alleles, especially DR and DQ, strongly co-occurred. The presence/absence analyses assumed that sequencing depth was roughly uniform across donors, and that assumption may not be true. In a later analysis, the rate of TCR association differed among HLA loci, with DRB1 alleles having the most associated TCRs and HLA-C alleles having the fewest. Some IMGT-functional V segments, including TRBV6-2 and TRBV6-3, could not be told apart with the 87-base-pair reads, so those segments were excluded. The classifier was reported to diagnose cytomegalovirus status with high specificity and sensitivity in both the original and validation cohorts. In a later analysis, HLA-associated TCR beta chains showed more clonal expansion and lower generation probabilities than non-associated chains that were equally common. A later analysis found that most CMV-associated TCR beta chains appeared HLA-restricted, with HLA associations seemingly driven largely by CMV exposure. While some public TCRs were present in many individuals, most TCR sequences turned up only very rarely across donors. A cluster of highly shared sequence variants was judged likely to be a technical artifact of the sequencing pipeline. A later analysis reported that several top co-occurrence clusters appeared linked to parvovirus B19, influenza, CMV and Epstein-Barr virus. The only immune exposure information available for the cohort was CMV serostatus. About 15 rarely observed V segments, including chromosome 9 orphons, were excluded from the earlier analysis of about 600 of the donors because counts were too low. Specific HLA alleles were associated with 15,000 to 20,000 TCR beta sequences at a false discovery rate of 0.05 in a later analysis.

The cohort comprised fewer than 700 healthy bone marrow donors. At the time of sampling, every cohort member was nominally healthy, though immune exposures that went unrecorded were likely present. The donor was CMV seronegative and belonged to the group of roughly 330 seronegative cohort members. Each donor provided a peripheral blood sample, and peripheral blood mononuclear cells were used for TCR beta sequencing. Genomic DNA extraction from the blood cell samples was performed with the Qiagen DNeasy Blood Extraction Kit. The junction carries 13 bases between V and J, which are trimmed by 1 base and 7 bases respectively. Counted from cysteine to phenylalanine, this CDR3 has 15 amino acids. Only the CDR3 DNA is retained, 45 bases long and in frame from the first base. The germline V gene encodes CDR1 SGHVS and CDR2 FQNEAQ. For this clone: The antigen it binds to is not known. No base-level quality is on record; no much larger clone is a single base apart.

The library was made by the immunoSEQ multiplex PCR assay. A mixture of 60 forward primers for TCR Vbeta segments and 13 reverse primers for TCR Jbeta segments was used in the multiplex PCR. The CDR3 region of rearranged TCR beta genes was amplified from genomic DNA by a multiplex PCR assay. Amplified TCR beta libraries were sequenced as 87-base-pair reads on the Illumina HiSeq System. For the original study's pipeline: Across the 500 to 850 repertoires, a later analysis counted some 80 million unique TCR beta chains, some 11 million of which were shared by at least two donors. Raw reads were error-corrected and collapsed into unique sequences with a nearest-neighbor algorithm that merged closely related sequences to remove PCR and sequencing errors. V, D and J gene segments were assigned by aligning CDR3 sequences to IMGT reference sequences. For a sequence to be retained, a match of at least six nucleotides was required to both a V gene segment and a J gene segment. A rearrangement was called productive if the CDR3 had no stop codons and remained in frame with V and J, and every other rearrangement was called non-productive. Following IMGT convention, CDR3 was defined as the stretch from the second conserved V-encoded cysteine up to the conserved J-encoded phenylalanine. In an earlier analysis of more than 550 of the donors, sequences lacking an unambiguous match to a single V gene segment were excluded. In an earlier analysis of around 590 of the donors, a V segment was called functional when productive rearrangements were above 56.7%, and segregating when the standard deviation between donors exceeded 5%. A statistical classification framework was developed to diagnose cytomegalovirus status using the catalog of TCR beta chain sequences. V and J gene assignment, in a later analysis, came from comparing TCR nucleotide sequences with IMGT/GENE-DB human TR gene sequences. In a later analysis, CDR3 sequences and most-parsimonious VDJ recombination scenarios were assigned using the TCRdist pipeline. In a later analysis, each TCR beta chain was defined by its CDR3 amino acid sequence together with its V-gene family, and reads without a unique V-gene family were excluded. In a later analysis, fewer than 650 highly shared, low-generation-probability nucleotide sequences were removed to address suspected cross-contamination and a sequencing artifact. In a later analysis, a clonal expansion index for each public chain was calculated from normalized within-repertoire ranks of inferred template counts. Generation probabilities in a later analysis came from a VDJ recombination model fitted to out-of-frame rearrangements, and those results were checked against IGoR. In a later analysis, TCR-TCR, TCR-HLA and TCR-CMV co-occurrence was scored with hypergeometric tests, and a repertoire-size bias correction was applied to TCR pairs. A later analysis estimated false discovery rates by permuting HLA or CMV assignments 20 times. In a later analysis, co-occurring TCRs were grouped using DBSCAN, and TCRdist sequence similarity was added for clustering within HLA-allele-positive subsets. Co-occurrence clustering excluded repertoires with fewer than 30,000 or more than 120,000 public chains, plus five with anomalous nucleotide sharing. TCRdb limited this immuneACCESS table to in-frame rearrangements with V and J called. A share of clones is missing; checked studies link under half to unresolved V genes, and the rest is unexplained. V, J and clone size derive from that table, while D and trimming were established from the DNA sequence. For this sample there are some 160,000 clones; over 60% appear just once. The ten largest clones represent less than 2% of the sample.

The origin of this receptor is a woman in her thirties in good health and CMV-seronegative. The rearrangement combines TRBV7-8 with TRBJ2-2; matching of 6 bases hints at TRBD1 as the D gene. The sequenced material came from PBMCs. The sequenced DNA: TGTGCCAGCAGCTTAGAGTCAGGGGAATACGGGGAGCTGTTTTTT. This gives the protein CASSLESGEYGELFF.